These T cell receptor beta chains were read from a single sample in a study of blood T cell repertoires in COVID-19. Measured with immunoSEQ multiplex PCR; TCRdb has only the in-frame clones, and not every one. The sample yields some 49,000 clones, over 75% seen once. The sample consisted of peripheral blood. The receptors were gathered from a human donor in a cohort sampled during active COVID-19. CDR3s include the opening cysteine and the closing phenylalanine or tryptophan. The D gene is left open where the match is weak. Only part of the rows carry a size: once, few, many, or a class if the clone is expanded.

v_gene,abundance,d_gene,j_gene,CDR3nt,CDR3aa
TRBV6-4,.,TRBD1,TRBJ1-5,TGTGCCAGCAGTCCACAGGGGGATCAGCCCCAGCATTTT,CASSPQGDQPQHF
TRBV2,.,.,TRBJ1-1,TGTGCCAGCGGGGCGGAGGGGAACACTGAAGCTTTCTTT,CASGAEGNTEAFF
TRBV27,.,.,TRBJ1-6,TGTGCCAGCAGATCAGGGAGGAATTCACCCCTCCACTTT,CASRSGRNSPLHF
TRBV18,.,TRBD1,TRBJ1-1,TGTGCCAGCTCCCCGGGGACAGGGGACACTGAAGCTTTCTTT,CASSPGTGDTEAFF
TRBV19,.,.,TRBJ1-1,TGTGCCAGTAGGCTCATACAGGGCTCCAAGGACACTGAAGCTTTCTTT,CASRLIQGSKDTEAFF
TRBV6-2/TRBV6-3,.,TRBD1,TRBJ1-2,TGTGCCAGCAGTTACTCAAGGGACAGGGGCAATGGCTACACCTTC,CASSYSRDRGNGYTF
TRBV7-9,.,TRBD2,TRBJ2-6,TGTGCCAGCAGCCCGGGACTAGCGGGAAGCTCTGGGGCCAACGTCCTGACTTTC,CASSPGLAGSSGANVLTF
TRBV15,.,TRBD2,TRBJ2-3,TGTGCCACCAGCAGAGTTCCAGCGGGAACCACAGATACGCAGTATTTT,CATSRVPAGTTDTQYF
TRBV24-1,.,TRBD2,TRBJ2-1,TGTGCCACCGCAGCGGGACTACCTTTCCAGCAGTTCTTC,CATAAGLPFQQFF
TRBV4-2,.,TRBD1,TRBJ2-3,TGTGCCAGCAGCCCCCCGGGACAGGGGGCTGATACGCAGTATTTT,CASSPPGQGADTQYF
TRBV5-6,few,TRBD2,TRBJ2-2,TGTGCCAGCAGCTTAGTTAGCGGGAGAGGGGAGCTGTTTTTT,CASSLVSGRGELFF
TRBV24-1,.,TRBD2,TRBJ2-1,TGTGCCACCAGTGACTCTTCGGCGGGAGTGATGAACAATGAGCAGTTCTTC,CATSDSSAGVMNNEQFF
TRBV30,.,TRBD1,TRBJ1-1,TGTGCCTGGAGATTGCGGACAGGGTACACTGAAGCTTTCTTT,CAWRLRTGYTEAFF
TRBV2,.,TRBD2,TRBJ2-5,TGTGCCAGCAGTTCTCCAGGGACTAGCGGGAGGGTGGCCCAGTACTTC,CASSSPGTSGRVAQYF
TRBV19,.,.,TRBJ1-5,TGTGCCAGTAAGGGGGACACGTATAGCAATCAGCCCCAGCATTTT,CASKGDTYSNQPQHF
TRBV3-1/TRBV3-2,few,.,TRBJ1-2,TGTGCCAGCAGCCAAGGAGTTGACTATGGCTACACCTTC,CASSQGVDYGYTF
TRBV18,.,TRBD2,TRBJ2-7,TGTGCCAGCTCACCGCCGGGACTAGCGGGAGGCCTGGGTCGGGAGCAGTACTTC,CASSPPGLAGGLGREQYF
TRBV6-2/TRBV6-3,.,TRBD1,TRBJ2-3,TGTGCCAGCATCCCTTCCCGGGACAGGGTCACAGATACGCAGTATTTT,CASIPSRDRVTDTQYF
TRBV5-4,.,.,TRBJ2-3,TGTGCCAGCAGCCCCAGGTCACAGAACACAGATACGCAGTATTTT,CASSPRSQNTDTQYF
TRBV10-3,.,.,TRBJ1-5,TGTGCCATCAGTGAGACAGGGCGTGTAGGTCAGCCCCAGCATTTT,CAISETGRVGQPQHF
TRBV19,.,TRBD2,TRBJ2-7,TGTGCCAGTAGTATAGACTCGCGGGAGGGCATCTACGAGCAGTACTTC,CASSIDSREGIYEQYF
TRBV6-2/TRBV6-3,.,TRBD1,TRBJ2-7,TGTGCCAGCAGCCCTCGCCGGGACAGGTCCTACGAGCAGTACTTC,CASSPRRDRSYEQYF
TRBV27,.,TRBD2,TRBJ2-5,TGTGCCAGCAGTTCCTCCGATCGGGGGGGGTTCGGAGAGACCCAGTACTTC,CASSSSDRGGFGETQYF
TRBV4-2,.,.,TRBJ1-5,TGTGCCAGCAGCCAAGCCGACATCGTAGAGCCCCAGCATTTT,CASSQADIVEPQHF
TRBV27,once,TRBD2,TRBJ2-5,TGTGCCAGCAGTTTATCGGGACTAGCGGGAGCTAAAGAGACCCAGTACTTC,CASSLSGLAGAKETQYF
TRBV28,few,.,TRBJ1-2,TGTGCCAGCAGGACACGGAGGGAGGGCTACACCTTC,CASRTRREGYTF
TRBV4-3,.,TRBD2,TRBJ2-7,TGCGCCAGCAGCCCACCGCTTGGCTTGCTAGCGGGGGTATACGAGCAGTACTTC,CASSPPLGLLAGVYEQYF
TRBV10-2,.,TRBD2,TRBJ2-3,TGCGCCAGCAGTCGGACTAGCGGAACTAGCACAGATACGCAGTATTTT,CASSRTSGTSTDTQYF
TRBV18,.,.,TRBJ2-1,TGTGCCAGCTCACCACACCCGGGACAAACCTACAATGAGCAGTTCTTC,CASSPHPGQTYNEQFF
TRBV19,few,TRBD1,TRBJ1-2,TGTGCCAGTAGTCCTCCCCGGGACAGGGGGCGCAACTATGGCTACACCTTC,CASSPPRDRGRNYGYTF
TRBV5-4,few,.,TRBJ1-1,TGTGCCAGCAGCCCTACCGGGTCAGGGAGGGACACTGAAGCTTTCTTT,CASSPTGSGRDTEAFF
TRBV6-4,.,.,TRBJ1-2,TGTGCCAGCAGTGACTCGTATAGACAGATACGCATAGGATATTATGGCTACACCTTC,CASSDSYRQIRIGYYGYTF
TRBV27,.,TRBD2,TRBJ2-1,TGTGCCAGCAGTCCGGGACTAGCGGCTAATGAGCAGTTCTTC,CASSPGLAANEQFF
TRBV24-1,.,TRBD2,TRBJ2-5,TGTGCCACCAGTGAGGGTAGCGGGGCCAAGACCCAGTACTTC,CATSEGSGAKTQYF
TRBV30,medium-sized,TRBD1,TRBJ1-5,TGTGCCTGGAGTGCCCCCGGGACAGGGTTCCGCAGTTCCAATCAGCCCCAGCATTTT,CAWSAPGTGFRSSNQPQHF
TRBV5-1,.,TRBD1,TRBJ1-2,TGCGCCAGCAGCGCGAGCAGGGGGCGCGGAAACTATGGCTACACCTTC,CASSASRGRGNYGYTF
TRBV12-5,.,.,TRBJ2-7,TGTGCTAGTGGTTTGGTCCATTCCTACGAGCAGTACTTC,CASGLVHSYEQYF
TRBV4-1,.,TRBD1,TRBJ1-5,TGCGCCAGCAGCCAAGGGAGAACAGGGGGGAGCAATCAGCCCCAGCATTTT,CASSQGRTGGSNQPQHF
TRBV5-6,.,.,TRBJ2-7,TGTGCCAGCAGCGTTACAGGCGCAGAGGCCTACGAGCAGTACTTC,CASSVTGAEAYEQYF
TRBV5-4,once,.,TRBJ2-6,TGTGCCAGCAGCTCACAGGGCTCTGGGGCCAACGTCCTGACTTTC,CASSSQGSGANVLTF
TRBV6-1,.,TRBD2,TRBJ2-5,TGTGCCAGCAGTGAAAGGGCGGGAGGGCCTTTAGAGACCCAGTACTTC,CASSERAGGPLETQYF
TRBV5-1,once,TRBD2,TRBJ2-2,TGCGCCAGCAGCTTCGGACTAGACACCACCGGGGAGCTGTTTTTT,CASSFGLDTTGELFF
TRBV18,.,TRBD1,TRBJ2-5,TGTGCCAGCTCACCCTCTTACCAGGGGGATAATGTCCAGTACTTC,CASSPSYQGDNVQYF
TRBV24-1,.,TRBD2,TRBJ2-1,TGTGCCACCAGTGACCCGGGACTAGCGGGAGGTAATGAGCAGTTCTTC,CATSDPGLAGGNEQFF
TRBV5-1,.,.,TRBJ2-7,TGCGCCAGCAGCTTGGTCCAGGGAAGCGACGAGCAGTACTTC,CASSLVQGSDEQYF
TRBV9,.,TRBD2,TRBJ2-5,TGTGCCAGCAGCGCGAACACAGAGCGGGAGAACCAAGAGACCCAGTACTTC,CASSANTERENQETQYF
TRBV29-1,.,TRBD2,TRBJ2-1,TGCAGCGTCGGGACGACTAGCGGGAGGAACTACAATGAGCAGTTCTTC,CSVGTTSGRNYNEQFF